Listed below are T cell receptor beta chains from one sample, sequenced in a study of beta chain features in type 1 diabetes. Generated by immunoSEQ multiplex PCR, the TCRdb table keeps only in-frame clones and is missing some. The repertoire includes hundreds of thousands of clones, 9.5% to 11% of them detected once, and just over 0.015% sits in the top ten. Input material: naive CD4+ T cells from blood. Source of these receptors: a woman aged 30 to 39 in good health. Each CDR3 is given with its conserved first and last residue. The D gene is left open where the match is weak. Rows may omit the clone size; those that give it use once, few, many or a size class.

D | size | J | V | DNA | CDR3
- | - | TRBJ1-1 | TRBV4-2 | TGTGCCAGCAGCCAAGACTCCAGGGGCGGGACTGAAGCTTTCTTT | CASSQDSRGGTEAFF
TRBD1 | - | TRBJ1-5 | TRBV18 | TGTGCCAGCTCACAGGGGGCGAATCAGCCCCAGCATTTT | CASSQGANQPQHF
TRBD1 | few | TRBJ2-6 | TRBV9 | TGTGCCAGCAGCGCGACAGGGTACGGGGCCAACGTCCTGACTTTC | CASSATGYGANVLTF
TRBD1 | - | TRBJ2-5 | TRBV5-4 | TGTGCCAGCAGCTGGGACAGAGAAGAGACCCAGTACTTC | CASSWDREETQYF
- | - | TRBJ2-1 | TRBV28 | TGTGCCACAGGGTTATATGGTGAGCAGTTCTTC | CATGLYGEQFF
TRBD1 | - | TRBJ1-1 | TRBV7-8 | TGTGCCAGCAGGGGACAGGGAGATGAAGCTTTCTTT | CASRGQGDEAFF
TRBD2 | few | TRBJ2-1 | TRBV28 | TGTGCCAGCACCCCCCGAAGGGGACTAGCGTACAATGAGCAGTTCTTC | CASTPRRGLAYNEQFF
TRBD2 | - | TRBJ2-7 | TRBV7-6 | TGTGCCAGCAGCGAGTTCTCGGAGGGACTAGCCACTCGGCAGTACTTC | CASSEFSEGLATRQYF
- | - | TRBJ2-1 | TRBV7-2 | TGTGCCAGCAGCCCCCCGGGGTACAATGAGCAGTTCTTC | CASSPPGYNEQFF
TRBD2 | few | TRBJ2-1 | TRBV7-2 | TGTGCCAGCAGCTTATACAGCGGGAGGGGTAGTGAGCAGTTCTTC | CASSLYSGRGSEQFF
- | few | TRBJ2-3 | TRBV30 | TGTGCCGAGTGGCAGGGAGGCCCCACAGATACGCAGTATTTT | CAEWQGGPTDTQYF
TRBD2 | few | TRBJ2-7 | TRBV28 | TGTGCCAGCAGCATTAGCGGGAGGCTTGACGAGCAGTACTTC | CASSISGRLDEQYF
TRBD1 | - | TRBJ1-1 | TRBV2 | TGTGCCAGCAGCCTAGGTACAGGGGGCACTGAAGCTTTCTTT | CASSLGTGGTEAFF
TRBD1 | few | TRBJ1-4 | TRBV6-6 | TGTGCCAGCAGCGCACGGGACAGTGAAAAACTGTTTTTT | CASSARDSEKLFF
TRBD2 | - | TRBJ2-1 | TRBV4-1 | TGCGCCAGCAGCCAAGATCTTGCGGGAGTTCGGTTCTTC | CASSQDLAGVRFF
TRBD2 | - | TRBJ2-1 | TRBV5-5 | TGTGCCAGCAGCCAAGGCCTCGGGACTAGCGGTTCCAATGAGCAGTTCTTC | CASSQGLGTSGSNEQFF
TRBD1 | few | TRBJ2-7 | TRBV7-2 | TGTGCCAGCAGCCCTCCGGGACAGGCCTACGAGCAGTACTTC | CASSPPGQAYEQYF
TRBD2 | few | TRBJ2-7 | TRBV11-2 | TGTGCCAGCAGCTCTAGCGGGGCCGAGCAGTACTTC | CASSSSGAEQYF
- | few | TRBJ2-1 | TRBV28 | TGTGCCAGCAGGCTAAACAATGAGCAGTTCTTC | CASRLNNEQFF
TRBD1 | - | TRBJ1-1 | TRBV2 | TGTGCCAGCAGTGCCGGGACAGGGGCCAGGGGGGCTGAAGCTTTCTTT | CASSAGTGARGAEAFF
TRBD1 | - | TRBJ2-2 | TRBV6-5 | TGTGCCAGCAGTTCCCAGGGGGCTACCGGGGAGCTGTTTTTT | CASSSQGATGELFF
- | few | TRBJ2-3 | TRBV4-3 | TGCGCCAGCAGCCAAGAGGCGGGAAGCACAGATACGCAGTATTTT | CASSQEAGSTDTQYF
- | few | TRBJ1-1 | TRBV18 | TGTGCCAGCTCACCACTTGACAGGTCGAACACTGAAGCTTTCTTT | CASSPLDRSNTEAFF
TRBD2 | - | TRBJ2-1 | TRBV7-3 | TGTGCCAGCAGCTTAGGGACTAGTAATGAGCAGTTCTTC | CASSLGTSNEQFF
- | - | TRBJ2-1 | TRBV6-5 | TGTGCCAGCAGTTACTCGACTCCTTACAATGAGCAGTTCTTC | CASSYSTPYNEQFF
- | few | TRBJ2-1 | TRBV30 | TGTGCCTGGAGTGTACTACTCAATGAGCAGTTCTTC | CAWSVLLNEQFF
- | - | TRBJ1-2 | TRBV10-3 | TGTGCCATCAGTGATATTTCCCGCTACACCTTC | CAISDISRYTF
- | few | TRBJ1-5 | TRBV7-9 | TGTGCCAGCAGCCGGGAACAGGGTAGCAATCAGCCCCAGCATTTT | CASSREQGSNQPQHF
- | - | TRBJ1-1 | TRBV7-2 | TGTGCCAGCAGCTTAGCGGTTGGCCTGAACACTGAAGCTTTCTTT | CASSLAVGLNTEAFF
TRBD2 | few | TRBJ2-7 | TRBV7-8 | TGTGCCAGCAGCTCATCCGTCCGGGCGGGAGTTGCCTACGAGCAGTACTTC | CASSSSVRAGVAYEQYF
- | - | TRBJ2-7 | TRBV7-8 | TGTGCCAGCAGCTACCTTCGCGGGCTAGATTACGAGCAGTACTTC | CASSYLRGLDYEQYF
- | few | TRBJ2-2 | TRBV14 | TGTGCCAGCAGCCAAGATCCTTTGAGGCGTCGGACCGGGGAGCTGTTTTTT | CASSQDPLRRRTGELFF
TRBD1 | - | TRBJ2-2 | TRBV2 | TGTGCCAGCAGTGACGTGGACAGGGGGGCCGGGGAGCTGTTTTTT | CASSDVDRGAGELFF
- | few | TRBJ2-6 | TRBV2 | TGTGCCAGCACTCCGGGACACACTTCTGGGGCCAACGTCCTGACTTTC | CASTPGHTSGANVLTF
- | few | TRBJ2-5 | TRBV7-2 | TGTGCCAGCAGCTTAGATTCCCTCGGGACCCAGTACTTC | CASSLDSLGTQYF
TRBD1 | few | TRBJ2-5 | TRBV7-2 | TGTGCCAGCAGCTTACCGGGACAGCTAACCCAGTACTTC | CASSLPGQLTQYF
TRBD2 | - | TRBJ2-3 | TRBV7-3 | TGTGCCAGCAGCTTTGGCGGGAGGAGCACAGATACGCAGTATTTT | CASSFGGRSTDTQYF
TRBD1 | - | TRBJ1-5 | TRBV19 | TGTGCCAGCTGGACAGGGAGAGGCAATCAGCCCCAGCATTTT | CASWTGRGNQPQHF
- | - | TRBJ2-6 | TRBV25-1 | TGTGCCAGCACCTTATCTGGGGCCAACGTCCTGACTTTC | CASTLSGANVLTF
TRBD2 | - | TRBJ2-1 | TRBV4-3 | TGCGCCAGCAGCCAAGAAAGCGTACTAGCGGGAGGGTTCTACAATGAGCAGTTCTTC | CASSQESVLAGGFYNEQFF